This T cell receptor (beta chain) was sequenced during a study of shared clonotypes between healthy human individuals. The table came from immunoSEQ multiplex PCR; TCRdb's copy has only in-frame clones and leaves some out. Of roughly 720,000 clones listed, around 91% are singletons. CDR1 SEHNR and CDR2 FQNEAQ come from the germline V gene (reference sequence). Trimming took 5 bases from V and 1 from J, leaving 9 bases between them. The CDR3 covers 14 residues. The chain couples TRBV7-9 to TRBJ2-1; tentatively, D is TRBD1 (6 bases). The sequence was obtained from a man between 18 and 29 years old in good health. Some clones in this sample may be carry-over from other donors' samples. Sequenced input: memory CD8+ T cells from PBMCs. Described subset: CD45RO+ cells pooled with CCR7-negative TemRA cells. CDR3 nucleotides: TGTGCCAGCAGCCCCACAGGGTCCTACAATGAGCAGTTCTTC. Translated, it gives CASSPTGSYNEQFF. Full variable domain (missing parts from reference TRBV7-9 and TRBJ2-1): DTGVSQNPRHKITKRGQNVTFRCDPISEHNRLYWYRQTLGQGPEFLTYFQNEAQLEKSRLLSDRFSAERPKGSFSTLEIQRTEQGDSAMYLCASSPTGSYNEQFFGPGTRLTVL.